The 11 T cell receptor beta chains reported below all come from one sample, sequenced in a study of T cell responses to AZD1222 COVID-19 vaccine (dated by TCRdb to the early 2020s). The time point label for this specimen denotes: baseline before first vaccination. Library preparation used the immunoSEQ multiplex PCR assay. The source is immuneACCESS, and TCRdb retained only in-frame sequences with V and J called. Part of the clones is not carried over; for the studies checked, unresolved V genes explain less than half of this, and the remainder is unexplained. The sample table shows more than 85,000 clones, and 85% to 90% are seen once. Roughly 17% of the sample rests with the top ten. The input for sequencing was peripheral blood, taken on day 0 of AZD1222 vaccination. These receptor sequences come from an adult in good health.

V and J are TRBV11-3 and TRBJ2-7; the D gene is possibly TRBD2 (6 bases). Germline lookup yields CDR1 SGHNT and CDR2 YENEEA. The CDR3 contains 15 residues. V dropped 5 bases and J dropped 2 bases, with 16 bases sitting between them. CDR3 nucleotides: TGTGCCAGCAGCGCACATAGTGGGAGGCCCTACGAGCAGTACTTC. Amino acids: CASSAHSGRPYEQYF.

The J gene is TRBJ1-4, the V gene TRBV18; TRBD1 matches at 7 bases. The CDR3 is 14 amino acids. CDR1 KGHSH and CDR2 LQKENI come from the germline V gene. V gave up 3 bases and J gave up 4 bases; unmatched junction bases: 2. CDR3 in amino acids: CASSPGQINEKLFF. The CDR3 nucleotides are TGTGCCAGCTCACCGGGACAGATTAATGAAAAACTGTTTTTT.

This chain connects TRBV6-5 to TRBJ2-3; D unclear. Germline CDR1 is MNHEY and CDR2 is SVGAGI. This CDR3 is 11 amino acids long. The ends were cut back, 4 bases at V and 6 bases at J, with 5 bases in the middle. The CDR3 DNA is TGTGCCAGCAGTTCTCTTGATACGCAGTATTTT. It codes for CASSSLDTQYF.

The V gene is TRBV19, the J gene TRBJ1-1, with 7 bases aligning to TRBD1. With 1 base clipped from V and 11 bases from J, the junction kept 13 bases outside the gene matches. The CDR3 totals 15 residues. In germline, CDR1 is LNHDA, CDR2 SQIVND (reference sequence). This CDR3 reads CASSIVSSGQGVAFF. DNA of the CDR3: TGTGCCAGTAGTATAGTGTCCTCGGGTCAGGGGGTGGCTTTCTTT.

The J gene is TRBJ2-3, the V gene TRBV3-1 (or the pseudogene TRBV3-2), with a tentative D call TRBD2 (5 bases). V gave up 4 bases and J gave up 4 bases, with 24 bases separating them. The CDR3 spans 18 residues. CDR1 is LGHDT, CDR2 YNNKEL, per germline (reference sequence). DNA of the CDR3: TGTGCCAGCAGCCGCTCCATGGGGAGTAATCAGTGGGCAGATACGCAGTATTTT. It specifies CASSRSMGSNQWADTQYF.

V usage is TRBV5-1 and J usage is TRBJ1-5; D possibly corresponds to TRBD1 (5 bases). Deletions cut 4 bases from V and 7 bases from J, with 15 bases between. This CDR3 is 14 amino acids long. Looked up from germline, CDR1 is SGHRS and CDR2 is YFSETQ. CDR3 coding DNA: TGCGCCAGCAGCCCGGACCGGGGCGACCAGCCCCAGCATTTT. Protein sequence: CASSPDRGDQPQHF.

This clone was picked up one time. V gene TRBV30 combines with J gene TRBJ1-1; 10 bases map to TRBD1. J was trimmed by 1 base and V by 5 bases; bases with no gene match: 1. Looked up from germline, CDR1 is GTSNPN and CDR2 is SVGIG (reference sequence). The CDR3 length is 13 residues. In nucleotides, the CDR3 is TGTGCCTGGGGGACAGGGGCGAACACTGAAGCTTTCTTT. It codes for CAWGTGANTEAFF.

This rearrangement joins TRBV11-2 to TRBJ2-5; D uncertain. The CDR3 sequence is 13 residues long. CDR1 and CDR2 from the germline V gene are SGHAT and FQNNGV. The V end lost 5 bases, the J end lost 7 bases, and 14 bases lay between the germline ends. The CDR3 sequence: CASSVGSKGTQYF. CDR3 in DNA: TGTGCCAGCAGCGTTGGGTCCAAGGGGACCCAGTACTTC.

The rearrangement joins TRBV20-1 to TRBJ2-7; TRBD2 matches at 7 bases. The V segment lost 7 bases and the J segment 2 bases; nucleotides outside the gene matches: 2. This CDR3 has 11 amino acids. Germline-derived CDR1 and CDR2 are DFQATT and SNEGSKA (reference sequence). The CDR3 here is CSVGGTYEQYF. Here the CDR3 DNA reads TGCAGTGTGGGGGGGACCTACGAGCAGTACTTC.

On this clone: This same CDR3 is encoded by further DNA sequences in the sample. The chain has TRBV6-5 and TRBJ1-2; 9 bases are a match to TRBD1. Germline CDR1 MNHEY, CDR2 SVGAGI. The CDR3 runs 14 residues. Losses at the gene ends were 5 bases for V and 0 bases for J; bases not matched to a gene: 1. The CDR3 DNA follows: TGTGCCAGCAGTAGGACAGGGGCTAACTATGGCTACACCTTC. Amino acid sequence: CASSRTGANYGYTF.

The V and J genes are TRBV5-1 and TRBJ2-1; D perhaps matches TRBD1 (5 bases). From germline, CDR1 is SGHRS and CDR2 YFSETQ. V was cut by 4 bases and J by 2 bases, with 13 bases left in between. This CDR3 has 15 residues. CDR3 in amino acids: CASSVSRVAYNEQFF. The CDR3 nucleotides read TGCGCCAGCAGCGTCAGCAGGGTCGCCTACAATGAGCAGTTCTTC.